This TCR beta chain was sequenced in a study of T cells in Graves' hyperthyroidism and ophthalmopathy. Study-level results: The model made its ophthalmopathy prediction, and onset followed a median approximately 7 months later. Also found in blood were most expanded thyroid clonotypes above 0.001.

Fresh peripheral blood, more than 9 ml, yielded the PBMCs. Amplified TCR beta CDR3 regions derived from RNA transcripts. An initial round of RT-PCR targeting the TCR CDR3 relied on the HTBI primer set. Using its own MiXCR run on the multiplex PCR reads, TCRdb lists one record per CDR3 protein. The repertoire holds about 380,000 distinct CDR3 sequences, with about 18% as singletons. With regard to this clonotype: Antigen unknown.

Germline CDR1 KGHSH, CDR2 LQKENI. Germline trimming cut 7 bases from V and 0 bases from J; bases unmatched to any gene: 10. This CDR3 is built from 16 residues. This chain links TRBV18 with TRBJ2-3; 7 bases map to TRBD1. The sequencing sample was made of blood. The clonotype comes from a man between 18 and 29 years old with Graves' ophthalmopathy. The CDR3 DNA reads as TGTGCCAGCTTATCGGACAGGTTGGCTAGCACAGATACGCAGTATTTT. As protein: CASLSDRLASTDTQYF. Using reference TRBV18 and TRBJ2-3 for the parts outside the CDR3, the full variable domain is NAGVMQNPRHLVRRRGQEARLRCSPMKGHSHVYWYRQLPEEGLKFMVYLQKENIIDESGMPKERFSAEFPKEGPSILRIQQVVRGDSAAYFCASLSDRLASTDTQYFGPGTRLTVL.